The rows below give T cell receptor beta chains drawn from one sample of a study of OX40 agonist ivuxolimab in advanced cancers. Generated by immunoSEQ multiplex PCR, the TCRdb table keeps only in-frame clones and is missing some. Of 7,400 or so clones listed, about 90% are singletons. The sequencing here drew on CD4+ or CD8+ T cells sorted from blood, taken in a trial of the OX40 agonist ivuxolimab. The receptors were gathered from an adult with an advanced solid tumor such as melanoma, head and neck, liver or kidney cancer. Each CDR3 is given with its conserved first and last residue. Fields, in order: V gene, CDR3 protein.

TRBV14,CASSQGGAGANVLTF
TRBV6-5,CASSYLVNTEAFF
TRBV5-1,CASSLAARGQGPQGYGYTF
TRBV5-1,CASSLTQRKNEQFF
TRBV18,CASSPPRGREVYNEQFF
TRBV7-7,CASSSGLRSYNEQFF
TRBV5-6,CASCQPANTEAFF
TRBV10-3,CAISAVESQGSEQFF
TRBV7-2,CASSLGGAHQETQYF
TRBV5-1,CASSFDRAGKAFF
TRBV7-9,CASSLDASYEQYF
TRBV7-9,CASSLLRVETDNEQFF
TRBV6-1,CASSELVGKAFF
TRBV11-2,CASSNPGSDTQYF
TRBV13,CASSHGQVVTDTQYF
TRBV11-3,CASSPRTSTDEQFF
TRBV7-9,CASSPTGLAGELTGELFF
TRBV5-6,CASSVGQYYGYTF
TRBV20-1,CSAPTDYGYTF
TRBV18,CASSPGSHYGYTF
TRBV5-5,CASRPEGGTEAFF
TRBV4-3,CASSQIRAGADSYNEQFF
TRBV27,CASSLSRNHNEQFF
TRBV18,CASSPRTGENYGYTF
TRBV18,CASHGGSSYNEQFF
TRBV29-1,CSVETPLSGTIYDGYTF
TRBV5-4,CASSVAGVGEQFF
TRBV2,CASTYASSGMVSSTDTQYF
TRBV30,CAWQRTSGRFGEQFF
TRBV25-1,CASSDSPGRGRASYEQYF
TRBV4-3,CASSQEWRGAVQFF
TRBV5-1,CASSQNWDEKLFF
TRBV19,CASSSQQNQETQYF
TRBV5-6,CASSLAVNYPEQFF
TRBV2,CASKPLFGAGYTF
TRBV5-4,CASRQGLAGMDNEQFF
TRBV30,CAWSFQERTEAFF
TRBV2,CASSERSNQPQHF
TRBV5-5,CASSPLSGRQGDTQYF
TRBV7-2,CASSLEAGEGEAFF
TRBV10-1,CASRGRARDTQYF
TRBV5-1,CASSTNREGSQYF
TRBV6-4,CASSDQREVETQYF
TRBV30,CAWSPGLAGPQETQYF
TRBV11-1,CASSLDRAEDGYTF
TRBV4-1,CASSQPPTSTDTQYF
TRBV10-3,CATLNSGTYEQYF
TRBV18,CASSPQGQGGNSPLHF
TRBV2,CASAGGTSGNTIYF
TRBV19,CASRPAWDTQYF
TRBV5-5,CASRQSLRESDGYTF